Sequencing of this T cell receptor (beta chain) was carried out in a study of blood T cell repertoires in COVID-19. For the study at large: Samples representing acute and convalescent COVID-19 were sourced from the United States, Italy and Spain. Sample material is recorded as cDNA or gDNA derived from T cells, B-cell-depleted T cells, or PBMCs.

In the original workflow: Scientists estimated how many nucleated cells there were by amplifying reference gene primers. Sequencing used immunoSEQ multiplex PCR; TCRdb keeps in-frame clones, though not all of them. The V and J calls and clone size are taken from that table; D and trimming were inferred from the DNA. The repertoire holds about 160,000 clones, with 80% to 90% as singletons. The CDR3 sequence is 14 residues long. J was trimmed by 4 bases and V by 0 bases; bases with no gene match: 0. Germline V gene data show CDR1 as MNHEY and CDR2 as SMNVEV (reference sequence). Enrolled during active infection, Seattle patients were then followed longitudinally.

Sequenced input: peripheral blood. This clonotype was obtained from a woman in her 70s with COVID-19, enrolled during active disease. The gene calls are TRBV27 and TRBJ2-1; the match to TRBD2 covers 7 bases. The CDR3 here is CASSLSLAYNEQFF. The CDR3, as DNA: TGTGCCAGCAGTTTATCACTAGCGTACAATGAGCAGTTCTTC.